The 29 T cell receptor beta chains below were found in one sample sequenced in a study of T-cell memory formation after mild COVID-19 (dated by TCRdb to the early 2020s). Library method: 5' RACE. Sequencing was performed on an Illumina NovaSeq 6000. The raw public reads went through TCRdb reprocessing: fastp at Q25, MiXCR clone calling, in-frame beta chains kept. Each entry is one CDR3 protein sequence, shown with its most common DNA and genes. Here the sample has around 310,000 distinct CDR3 sequences; 14% occur a single time. Of the sample, 21% is held by the ten largest clones. The sample taken for sequencing was PBMCs or a T cell subset sorted from them (not recorded which). The origin of the receptors is a young man who had mild COVID-19 (a few samples of this study predate the infection). The sample titles of this study are shuffled in the database, so cell type and time point are left out; the donor was told from shared clones.

In its sample, this clonotype was seen many times. The V and J genes are TRBV7-9 and TRBJ1-2; unclear D gene. In germline, CDR1 is SEHNR, CDR2 FQNEAQ (reference sequence). V was trimmed by 5 bases and J by 8 bases, leaving 21 bases between them. CDR3 length equals 15 residues. The CDR3 DNA is TGTGCCAGCAGCACCAACCGGGCAACGGTGAGGGGCTACACCTTC. Residues: CASSTNRATVRGYTF.

This clonotype has more than one count but fewer than ten. The V gene is TRBV7-9, the J gene TRBJ1-3; D may be TRBD1 (6 bases). The CDR3 has 15 amino acids. Germline-derived CDR1 and CDR2 are SEHNR and FQNEAQ (reference sequence). V lost 0 bases to trimming and J lost 3 bases, with 9 bases between them. CDR3 coding DNA: TGTGCCAGCAGCTTAGCGGGGGCCGTTGGAAACACCATATATTTT. Protein: CASSLAGAVGNTIYF.

The table lists this clonotype with a few counts. This chain's CDR3 is CSVDRDRESSYGYTF. The CDR3 DNA reads TGCAGCGTCGACCGGGACAGGGAAAGTAGCTATGGCTACACCTTC. The chain joins TRBV29-1 to TRBJ1-2; 9 nucleotides match TRBD1. V was clipped by 6 bases and J by 4 bases; unmatched bases: 12. Germline V gives CDR1 SQVTM, CDR2 ANQGSEA. This CDR3 is 15 amino acids long.

This clonotype was counted a single time. This chain uses TRBV5-1 with TRBJ1-5; D might be TRBD1 (5 bases). Germline V gene lookup returns CDR1 SGHRS and CDR2 YFSETQ. This CDR3 contains 16 residues. Trimming left V 4 bases short and J 6 bases short, with 20 bases between. The CDR3 sequence is CASSPQGREIGQPQHF. The CDR3 nucleotides are TGCGCCAGCAGCCCGCAAGGCAGGGAGATTGGTCAGCCCCAGCATTTT.

V gene TRBV7-3 combines with J gene TRBJ2-2; D not resolved. Germline CDR1 reads SGHTA; CDR2 reads FQGTGA. Trimming pared 5 bases from V and 6 bases from J, leaving 7 bases between. This CDR3 contains 12 residues. This CDR3 is CASSAVAGELFF. In DNA form, the CDR3 reads TGTGCCAGCAGCGCGGTGGCCGGGGAGCTGTTTTTT.

Ten or more counts support this clonotype. The gene calls are TRBV7-9 and TRBJ1-2; 9 bases align to TRBD1. The trim removed 3 bases at V and 5 bases at J, leaving 1 base unmatched. The germline V gene encodes CDR1 SEHNR and CDR2 FQNEAQ (reference sequence). This CDR3 comprises 13 residues. For the CDR3, the DNA is TGTGCCAGCAGCTTCGGACAGGGGTATGGCTACACCTTC. Residues: CASSFGQGYGYTF.

The chain carries TRBV6-2 or TRBV6-3 and TRBJ2-3; 9 bases map to TRBD2. The V segment lost 4 bases and the J segment 1 base; nucleotides outside the gene matches: 9. The germline V gene encodes CDR1 MNHEY and CDR2 SVGEGT. The CDR3 has 17 residues. Here the CDR3 reads CASSSRRGGQGTDTQYF. DNA for the CDR3: TGTGCCAGCAGTTCAAGGCGGGGGGGCCAGGGCACAGATACGCAGTATTTT.

This clonotype was seen a handful of times. This CDR3 reads CASSYASGGAHEQFF. The CDR3, as DNA: TGTGCCAGCAGTTACGCTAGCGGGGGGGCACATGAGCAGTTCTTC. This rearrangement joins TRBV6-5 to TRBJ2-1; 12 positions match TRBD2. Germline loops: CDR1 MNHEY, CDR2 SVGAGI. V lost 2 bases, J lost 8 bases, and 4 bases stayed unmatched. The CDR3 loop spans 15 amino acids.

This clonotype was seen only a few times. The chain is built from TRBV6-2 or TRBV6-3 and TRBJ2-7, with D possibly matching TRBD2 (6 bases). V was cut by 7 bases and J by 6 bases, with 19 bases left in between. This CDR3 is 14 amino acids long. Germline values: CDR1 MNHEY, CDR2 SVGEGT. For the CDR3, the DNA is TGTGCCAGCAATACACCGGGACTTTCGATCGAGCAGTACGTC. It encodes CASNTPGLSIEQYV.

This clonotype was seen only once. The V gene is TRBV5-1, the J gene TRBJ2-5, with TRBD2 as a possible D gene (5 bases). Germline CDR1 and CDR2: SGHRS and YFSETQ. The CDR3 is 14 residues long. V was trimmed by 6 bases and J by 4 bases, leaving 16 bases between them. Written as DNA, the CDR3 is TGCGCCAGCACAACCCCTGAGGGTGTAGAGACCCAGTACTTC. Its translation is CASTTPEGVETQYF.

This clonotype has more than one count but fewer than ten. The rearrangement joins TRBV4-1 to TRBJ2-5; the D is unclear. From germline, CDR1 is MGHRA and CDR2 YSYEKL. V shed 0 bases and J shed 0 bases, with 8 bases lying between them. The CDR3 loop spans 15 amino acids. CDR3 in DNA: TGCGCCAGCAGCCAAGAGGACGCAGACCAAGAGACCCAGTACTTC. This encodes CASSQEDADQETQYF.

This clonotype came up a few times. The chain carries TRBV4-2 and TRBJ1-6; the D gene is possibly TRBD1 (5 bases). Between the trimmed V and J ends, which lost 1 base and 12 bases, there was a span of 19 bases. Per the germline V gene, CDR1 is LGHNA and CDR2 is YNFKEQ. The CDR3 contains 16 residues. This CDR3 reads CASSQGSGDGGRPLHF. CDR3 bases: TGTGCCAGCAGCCAAGGGTCTGGGGACGGGGGGAGACCCCTCCACTTT.

The chain couples TRBV6-6 to TRBJ1-2; 7 nucleotides agree with TRBD1. V shed 4 bases and J 13 bases; nucleotides not matched to a gene: 12. This CDR3 is built from 13 residues. CDR1 is MNHNY, CDR2 SVGAGI, per germline (reference sequence). The CDR3 is CASSLAQGTLGTF. The CDR3 region has the DNA TGTGCCAGCAGTTTAGCACAGGGGACATTAGGCACCTTC.

This clonotype appeared many times. The genes are TRBV7-3 and TRBJ2-4; a possible D gene is TRBD1 (5 bases). V was clipped by 5 bases and J by 0 bases, with 14 bases between them. The germline gives CDR1 SGHTA, CDR2 FQGTGA. This CDR3 contains 16 residues. The CDR3 DNA sequence: TGTGCCAGCAGCGAAGACAGCCTACAAGCCAAAAACATTCAGTACTTC. Translating gives CASSEDSLQAKNIQYF.

The J gene is TRBJ2-7, the V gene TRBV7-2; D is possibly TRBD1 (6 bases). The V end was cut by 1 base, the J end by 7 bases, with 17 bases between. The CDR3 spans 15 residues. Germline loops: CDR1 SGHTA, CDR2 FQGNSA. The DNA for the CDR3 is TGTGCCAGCAGCTTAGGACAGCCTCGGCAGGGGGAGCAGTACTTC. Translated, it gives CASSLGQPRQGEQYF.

The chain has TRBV14 and TRBJ1-6, with 7 bases lining up with TRBD1. Unmatched junction bases numbered 6, after V lost 2 bases and J lost 8 bases. From germline, CDR1 is SGHDN and CDR2 FVKESK. CDR3 length: 15 amino acids. The CDR3 nucleotides are TGTGCCAGCAGCCAATACAGGGGCGGAGATTCACCCCTCCACTTT. It yields the protein CASSQYRGGDSPLHF.

There are many counts of this clonotype. The rearrangement joins TRBV23-1 to TRBJ2-3; D unclear. TRBV23-1 is given ORF status, its function remaining uncertain. V lost 0 bases and J 1 base, leaving 8 bases between the germline ends. This CDR3 has 15 amino acids. The CDR3 spells CASSQSCPRTDTQYF. The CDR3 DNA follows: TGCGCCAGCAGTCAATCGTGCCCCCGCACAGATACGCAGTATTTT.

There are a few counts of this clonotype. The V call is TRBV28, the J call TRBJ2-1; a possible D gene is TRBD1 (6 bases). Germline V gene data show CDR1 as MDHEN and CDR2 as SYDVKM. There are 18 residues in the CDR3. Trimming shortened V by 4 bases and J by 0 bases, and 19 bases separated the two germline ends. The CDR3 nucleotides read TGTGCCAGCAGTTCCCCGGAGGCAGGGGCTAGCTCCTACAATGAGCAGTTCTTC. Translation: CASSSPEAGASSYNEQFF.

V is TRBV5-1 and J is TRBJ2-7; no clear D. Trimming removed 3 bases at V and 2 bases at J, with 9 bases between. Germline V lookup: CDR1 SGHRS, CDR2 YFSETQ. This CDR3 comprises 13 residues. As DNA, the CDR3 is TGCGCCAGCAGCTGGACGGACCCCTACGAGCAGTACTTC. As protein: CASSWTDPYEQYF.

This clonotype was seen more than once but under ten times. The V call is TRBV7-3, the J call TRBJ1-1, with 10 positions matching TRBD1. CDR1 is SGHTA and CDR2 is FQGTGA in the germline V gene. The CDR3 spans 16 residues. Unmatched junction bases numbered 7, after V lost 1 base and J lost 5 bases. The DNA of the CDR3 is TGTGCCAGCAGCTTAAGGGCGAGGACAGGGGGGACTGAAGCTTTCTTT. Protein product: CASSLRARTGGTEAFF.

The table lists this clonotype with a few counts. The gene calls are TRBV7-2 and TRBJ2-1, with TRBD2 matching 13 bases. The germline V gene has CDR1 SGHTA and CDR2 FQGNSA. This CDR3 region has 19 residues. The V and J ends lost 5 bases and 4 bases, in that order; junction bases with no gene match: 14. CDR3 sequence (DNA): TGTGCCAGCAGCCCCCGGACTAGCGGGGGCCGAAGGACTTACAATGAGCAGTTCTTC. Translating gives CASSPRTSGGRRTYNEQFF.

Turning to this clonotype: A much larger clone lies a single base off, so this may be a read error. The V and J genes are TRBV7-9 and TRBJ1-2; D call uncertain. Trimming cost V 4 bases and J 4 bases, with 10 bases left between them. The CDR3 contains 13 residues. Looked up from germline, CDR1 is SEHNR and CDR2 is FQNEAQ (reference sequence). The CDR3 here is CASSCGGGYGYTF. DNA of the CDR3: TGTGCCAGCAGCTGCGGAGGCGGCTATGGCTACACCTTC. The variable domain in full, completed from reference TRBV7-9 and TRBJ1-2, reads DTGVSQNPRHKITKRGQNVTFRCDPISEHNRLYWYRQTLGQGPEFLTYFQNEAQLEKSRLLSDRFSAERPKGSFSTLEIQRTEQGDSAMYLCASSCGGGYGYTFGSGTRLTVV.

This clonotype turned up a few times. The chain uses TRBV5-1 and TRBJ2-5; 11 bases align to TRBD2. V was clipped by 3 bases and J by 2 bases; unmatched bases: 3. In germline, CDR1 is SGHRS, CDR2 YFSETQ. The CDR3 runs 15 residues. CDR3 in amino acids: CASSYGTSGQETQYF. The CDR3 nucleotides read TGCGCCAGCAGCTACGGGACTAGCGGTCAAGAGACCCAGTACTTC.

This clonotype was observed at least ten times. The chain carries TRBV29-1 and TRBJ2-5; 7 bases line up with TRBD2. The CDR3 length is 14 residues. Losses at the gene ends were 4 bases for V and 4 bases for J; bases not matched to a gene: 9. Looked up from germline, CDR1 is SQVTM and CDR2 is ANQGSEA. The CDR3 here is CSVVPRTGGETQYF. For the CDR3, the DNA is TGCAGCGTTGTCCCCAGGACGGGAGGAGAGACCCAGTACTTC.

The chain joins TRBV3-1 to TRBJ2-1; 10 bases are a match to TRBD2. Per germline, CDR1 LGHDT and CDR2 YNNKEL (reference sequence). The V and J ends lost 2 bases and 8 bases, in that order; junction bases with no gene match: 3. The CDR3 length is 14 residues. The DNA of the CDR3 is TGTGCCAGCAGCCAACTAGCGGGGGCTCATGAGCAGTTCTTC. Amino acid sequence: CASSQLAGAHEQFF.

The V gene is TRBV29-1, the J gene TRBJ2-1; 7 positions agree with TRBD2. The V segment lost 2 bases and the J segment 1 base; nucleotides outside the gene matches: 8. The CDR3 is 16 residues long. Germline CDR1 and CDR2: SQVTM and ANQGSEA. The CDR3 reads CSVEYLRGVSYNEQFF. In DNA, the CDR3 is TGCAGCGTTGAATATCTCCGGGGGGTGTCCTACAATGAGCAGTTCTTC.

The rearrangement uses TRBV12-3 or TRBV12-4 and TRBJ1-6; tentative D call: TRBD1 (6 bases). The CDR3 has 12 residues. V lost 5 bases to trimming and J lost 8 bases, with 7 bases between them. The CDR3 reads CASSNRDSPLHF. The CDR3 coding sequence is TGTGCCAGCAGTAACAGGGATTCACCCCTCCACTTT.

The CDR3 nucleotides read TGCAGTGCTAGAACCGGTGGGGCAGATACGCAGTATTTT. Residues: CSARTGGADTQYF. The chain joins TRBV20-1 to TRBJ2-3; no clear D. The CDR3 extends over 13 amino acids. CDR1 DFQATT and CDR2 SNEGSKA come from the germline V gene (reference sequence). V lost 2 bases, J lost 4 bases, and 10 bases lay in between.

A few counts support this clonotype. This chain uses TRBV4-1 with TRBJ2-3; 11 nucleotides agree with TRBD2. Germline assignment: CDR1 MGHRA and CDR2 YSYEKL. The junction had 10 bases not matched to a gene; V was cut back by 1 base and J by 4 bases. There are 18 residues in the CDR3. CDR3 in amino acids: CASSQGVSGGASADTQYF. DNA for the CDR3: TGCGCCAGCAGCCAAGGGGTTAGCGGGGGGGCCAGTGCAGATACGCAGTATTTT.